The clone carrying this T cell receptor (beta chain) was picked up one time. Its specificity is unknown. TCRdb used MiXCR to reprocess the reads, holding one entry per CDR3 protein. The table shows more than 350,000 distinct CDR3 sequences, with approximately 33% occurring only once. These data come from a study of T cell repertoires in cytomegalovirus infection. Turning to the study itself: Signatures in public TCR beta sequences pointed to both CMV infection and matching HLA type.

Study outcomes and limitations: Cumulative frequency of public TCR beta families picked out carriers of CMV plus the relevant HLA. It was HLA-C-restricted CMV-specific TCR beta clonotypes that dominated the response ex vivo.

The origin of this receptor is a human donor in good health (CMV status not recorded). Some clones in this sample may be carry-over from other donors' samples. The sample comprised PBMCs.

CDR3: CASGLANLGGGLGEQFF. The CDR3 DNA is TGTGCTAGTGGTTTGGCAAACCTGGGGGGTGGTTTGGGTGAGCAGTTCTTC. The rearrangement uses TRBV12-5 and TRBJ2-1; maybe TRBD2 (6 bases). The CDR3 consists of 17 residues. V was cut by 1 base and J by 9 bases, with 22 bases left in between. Germline lookup yields CDR1 LGHNT and CDR2 FRNRAP. The variable domain in full, with the rest retrieved from reference TRBV12-5 and TRBJ2-1, is DARVTQTPRHKVTEMGQEVTMRCQPILGHNTVFWYRQTMMQGLELLAYFRNRAPLDDSGMPKDRFSAEMPDATLATLKIQPSEPRDSAVYFCASGLANLGGGLGEQFFGPGTRLTVL.